Listed below are T cell receptor beta chains from one sample, sequenced in a study of blood T cell repertoires in COVID-19. Profiled with immunoSEQ multiplex PCR; TCRdb holds only in-frame clones, not every one. The sample contains 200,000 or so clones, about 88% of which appear only once. Specimen: peripheral blood. These receptors came from a woman aged 40 to 50 who had recovered from COVID-19. Both conserved end residues are part of each CDR3. Fields, in order: CDR3 length, V gene, clone size, D gene, J gene, CDR3 protein, CDR3 DNA. The D gene is left open where the match is weak. Clone size is shown for a subset of rows, as once, few, many or a class of expanded clone.

>17|TRBV7-9|-|TRBD1|TRBJ2-2
CASSLTRDRSTTGELFF
TGTGCCAGCAGCTTAACCCGGGACAGATCGACCACCGGGGAGCTGTTTTTT
>15|TRBV3-1/TRBV3-2|few|-|TRBJ2-1
CASSQESLAYNEQFF
TGTGCCAGCAGCCAAGAGTCGCTAGCTTACAATGAGCAGTTCTTC
>15|TRBV3-1/TRBV3-2|-|-|TRBJ2-4
CASSQVAGYENIQYF
TGTGCCAGCAGCCAAGTGGCAGGGTATGAAAACATTCAGTACTTC
>17|TRBV7-8|-|TRBD1|TRBJ1-5
CASSWGRDSYSNQPQHF
TGTGCCAGCAGCTGGGGCCGGGACAGCTATAGCAATCAGCCCCAGCATTTT
>12|TRBV30|-|-|TRBJ1-1
CAWRLGNTEAFF
TGTGCCTGGAGGCTCGGGAACACTGAAGCTTTCTTT
>14|TRBV27|-|-|TRBJ1-4
CASTRTEGHEKLFF
TGTGCCAGCACGCGGACGGAGGGTCATGAAAAACTGTTTTTT
>18|TRBV28|-|TRBD2|TRBJ2-2
CASSPGLAGGLNTGELFF
TGTGCCAGCAGTCCCGGACTAGCGGGAGGCCTGAACACCGGGGAGCTGTTTTTT
>14|TRBV18|-|TRBD1|TRBJ2-7
CASSPGTENYEQYF
TGTGCCAGCTCCCCCGGGACAGAAAACTACGAGCAGTACTTC
>16|TRBV27|-|-|TRBJ2-3
CASSPRRGSSTDTQYF
TGTGCCAGCAGTCCCCGGAGAGGGAGTAGCACAGATACGCAGTATTTT
>13|TRBV28|few|-|TRBJ2-1
CASSRPPSNEQFF
TGTGCCAGCAGTAGACCCCCTAGCAACGAGCAGTTCTTC
>17|TRBV18|-|-|TRBJ2-1
CASSPPWGLYKYNEQFF
TGTGCCAGCTCACCACCGTGGGGCCTTTACAAATACAATGAGCAGTTCTTC
>13|TRBV4-3|-|-|TRBJ2-7
CASSQVMESEQYF
TGCGCCAGCAGCCAAGTTATGGAGAGCGAGCAGTACTTC
>16|TRBV5-1|-|TRBD1|TRBJ1-2
CASSFETGDNLYGYTF
TGCGCCAGCAGCTTCGAGACAGGGGATAATCTCTATGGCTACACCTTC
>15|TRBV7-9|-|TRBD1|TRBJ2-5
CASSLGGQGKRTQYF
TGTGCCAGCAGCTTAGGAGGACAGGGGAAACGGACCCAGTACTTC
>13|TRBV30|-|-|TRBJ2-7
CAWSPGIVYEQYF
TGTGCCTGGTCTCCGGGGATAGTCTACGAGCAGTACTTC
>14|TRBV15|-|-|TRBJ1-4
CATSRDGHSEKLFF
TGTGCCACCAGCCGCGATGGGCACAGTGAAAAACTGTTTTTT
>15|TRBV5-1|-|-|TRBJ2-3
CASSLVGINTDTQYF
TGCGCCAGCAGCTTGGTCGGGATAAACACAGATACGCAGTATTTT
>15|TRBV5-1|-|-|TRBJ2-1
CASSSTAGPYNEQFF
TGCGCCAGCAGCTCCACAGCGGGCCCATACAATGAGCAGTTCTTC
>15|TRBV5-1|-|TRBD1|TRBJ2-2
CASSTTGRNTGELFF
TGCGCCAGCAGCACGACAGGGAGGAACACCGGGGAGCTGTTTTTT
>17|TRBV7-9|-|-|TRBJ1-2
CASSLSPMGGINYGYTF
TGTGCCAGCAGCTTATCCCCCATGGGAGGAATTAACTATGGCTACACCTTC
>16|TRBV7-8|-|TRBD2|TRBJ2-1
CASSLLSGLVHNEQFF
TGTGCCAGCAGCTTATTGTCCGGACTAGTGCACAATGAGCAGTTCTTC
>12|TRBV19|-|-|TRBJ1-5
CATSAGDQPQHF
TGTGCCACTTCAGCAGGGGATCAGCCCCAGCATTTT
>17|TRBV6-2/TRBV6-3|-|TRBD2|TRBJ2-1
CASSYPPGTSGNNEQFF
TGTGCCAGCAGTTACCCACCCGGGACTAGCGGAAACAATGAGCAGTTCTTC
>15|TRBV4-1|-|-|TRBJ1-6
CASSQDIGYNSPLHF
TGCGCCAGCAGCCAAGATATCGGTTATAATTCACCCCTCCACTTT
>15|TRBV6-5|-|TRBD1|TRBJ1-6
CASSRHRGDNSPLHF
TGTGCCAGCAGTCGACACAGGGGAGACAATTCACCCCTCCACTTT
>15|TRBV19|-|TRBD1|TRBJ1-5
CASLTGTASNQPQHF
TGTGCCAGTCTTACCGGGACAGCCTCCAATCAGCCCCAGCATTTT
>14|TRBV15|-|TRBD2|TRBJ2-3
CATSTSGNTDTQYF
TGTGCCACCAGCACTAGCGGGAACACAGATACGCAGTATTTT
>15|TRBV7-2|-|-|TRBJ2-1
CASSLMGTQYNEQFF
TGTGCCAGCAGCTTAATGGGGACTCAATACAATGAGCAGTTCTTC
>16|TRBV19|-|TRBD2|TRBJ2-1
CASSIRASGSYNEQFF
TGTGCCAGTAGTATACGGGCTAGCGGCTCCTACAATGAGCAGTTCTTC
>14|TRBV7-7|few|-|TRBJ2-1
CASSSAGSLNEQFF
TGTGCCAGCAGCTCTGCGGGTAGCTTGAATGAGCAGTTCTTC
>15|TRBV7-9|-|-|TRBJ2-2
CASSLFQENTGELFF
TGTGCCAGCAGCTTATTTCAGGAAAACACCGGGGAGCTGTTTTTT
>14|TRBV29-1|once|TRBD1|TRBJ1-2
CSVVGGGAGYGYTF
TGCAGCGTTGTCGGAGGGGGCGCCGGCTATGGCTACACCTTC
>15|TRBV6-5|-|-|TRBJ2-1
CASSPLERVFNEQFF
TGTGCCAGCAGTCCCCTGGAGCGGGTATTCAATGAGCAGTTCTTC
>14|TRBV18|-|-|TRBJ1-1
CASSPKTTNTEAFF
TGTGCCAGCTCACCAAAAACTACGAACACTGAAGCTTTCTTT
>15|TRBV4-2|-|-|TRBJ2-2
CASSQETRRTGELFF
TGTGCCAGCAGCCAAGAGACTAGAAGGACCGGGGAGCTGTTTTTT
>14|TRBV29-1|-|-|TRBJ2-1
CSVVDSGSYNEQFF
TGCAGCGTTGTTGACTCTGGCTCCTACAATGAGCAGTTCTTC
>13|TRBV6-6|-|TRBD1|TRBJ1-1
CASSGQGAGEAFF
TGTGCCAGCAGTGGACAGGGGGCCGGCGAAGCTTTCTTT
>12|TRBV24-1|-|TRBD2|TRBJ2-4
CATSEGEGIQYF
TGTGCCACCAGTGAAGGGGAGGGCATTCAGTACTTC
>15|TRBV2|-|TRBD2|TRBJ2-5
CASSPGLADVETQYF
TGTGCCAGCAGCCCGGGACTAGCGGACGTAGAGACCCAGTACTTC
>16|TRBV15|-|-|TRBJ2-2
CATSRGGQPNTGELFF
TGTGCCACCAGCAGAGGTGGGCAGCCGAACACCGGGGAGCTGTTTTTT
>17|TRBV7-2|-|TRBD2|TRBJ2-3
CASSLVFGGSGTDTQYF
TGTGCCAGCAGCTTAGTTTTTGGCGGGAGTGGCACAGATACGCAGTATTTT
>12|TRBV2|-|-|TRBJ2-7
CASSELAYEQYF
TGTGCCAGCAGTGAACTAGCCTACGAGCAGTACTTC
>18|TRBV19|-|TRBD1|TRBJ2-5
CASSIVTGAMVHQETQYF
TGTGCCAGTAGTATAGTAACAGGGGCGATGGTCCACCAAGAGACCCAGTACTTC
>13|TRBV19|-|TRBD1|TRBJ1-5
CASSTQGDQPQHF
TGTGCCAGTAGTACACAGGGGGATCAGCCCCAGCATTTT
>15|TRBV6-5|-|TRBD2|TRBJ2-7
CASRGLAGDWNEQYF
TGTGCCAGCAGGGGCCTAGCGGGAGATTGGAACGAGCAGTACTTC
>15|TRBV2|once|-|TRBJ2-1
CASSPLSGSYNEQFF
TGTGCCAGCAGCCCTCTGAGCGGTTCCTACAATGAGCAGTTCTTC
>15|TRBV28|-|-|TRBJ1-5
CASSTGNGGNQPQHF
TGTGCCAGCAGTACGGGGAATGGTGGCAATCAGCCCCAGCATTTT
>14|TRBV12-5|once|-|TRBJ1-3
CASVEGYGRNTIYF
TGTGCTAGTGTGGAGGGATACGGACGAAACACCATATATTTT
>15|TRBV19|-|TRBD1|TRBJ2-1
CASSIERTGYNEQFF
TGTGCCAGTAGTATAGAGCGGACAGGGTACAATGAGCAGTTCTTC
>14|TRBV7-9|-|-|TRBJ2-3
CASRTGHPTDTQYF
TGTGCCAGCAGGACGGGACACCCCACAGATACGCAGTATTTT
>14|TRBV11-3|-|-|TRBJ2-1
CASSGALSYNEQFF
TGTGCCAGCTCAGGGGCTCTCTCCTACAATGAGCAGTTCTTC
>16|TRBV27|-|TRBD1|TRBJ1-1
CASSLTGGAVATEAFF
TGTGCCAGCAGTTTGACAGGGGGGGCCGTCGCGACTGAAGCTTTCTTT
>19|TRBV2|-|TRBD2|TRBJ2-7
CASSGLTGTSGRALYEQYF
TGTGCCAGCAGTGGATTAACCGGGACTAGCGGGAGGGCCCTCTACGAGCAGTACTTC
>13|TRBV7-2|-|-|TRBJ2-1
CASSWGEINEQFF
TGTGCCAGCAGCTGGGGAGAGATCAATGAGCAGTTCTTC
>16|TRBV7-2|-|TRBD2|TRBJ2-5
CASSLAGAGGLETQYF
TGTGCCAGCAGCTTAGCGGGAGCGGGAGGGTTAGAGACCCAGTACTTC
>16|TRBV2|-|-|TRBJ1-5
CASSEDRTTLGQPQHF
TGTGCCAGCAGTGAAGATAGAACAACACTAGGTCAGCCCCAGCATTTT
>15|TRBV6-5|-|-|TRBJ1-2
CASSTQGERDYGYTF
TGTGCCAGCAGTACACAGGGAGAAAGGGACTATGGCTACACCTTC
>16|TRBV5-5|once|-|TRBJ1-1
CASSLVADLLNTEAFF
TGTGCCAGCAGCTTGGTGGCAGACTTATTGAACACTGAAGCTTTCTTT